This TCR beta chain was obtained from a study of T cell repertoires in cytomegalovirus infection. Germline V gene lookup returns CDR1 SGHTA and CDR2 FQGNSA. The CDR3 has 14 residues. Trimming cost V 5 bases and J 7 bases; bases outside gene matches: 10. This clonotype was observed many times. The antigen is undetermined. General study findings and limits: Dominating the ex vivo response were TCR beta clonotypes that were CMV-specific and HLA-C-restricted.

TCRdb recomputed calls from the reads with MiXCR, one row per CDR3 protein. The profile shows 600,000 to 700,000 distinct CDR3 sequences, 33% of them singletons. Sample: cultured PBMCs, taken from culture after CMV antigen stimulation. The sequence came from a human donor in good health (CMV status not recorded). Some clones in this sample may be carry-over from other donors' samples. The genes are TRBV7-2 and TRBJ2-7; 8 bases align to TRBD2. This chain's CDR3 is CASSPTGGVGEQYF. The CDR3 bases are TGTGCCAGCAGCCCTACGGGGGGGGTCGGGGAGCAGTACTTC. Drawing the rest from reference TRBV7-2 and TRBJ2-7, the complete variable domain is GAGVSQSPSNKVTEKGKDVELRCDPISGHTALYWYRQSLGQGLEFLIYFQGNSAPDKSGLPSDRFSAERTGGSVSTLTIQRTQQEDSAVYLCASSPTGGVGEQYFGPGTRLTVT.